This TCR beta chain is drawn from a study of T cells in Graves' hyperthyroidism and ophthalmopathy. The CDR3 has 12 residues. Per the germline V gene, CDR1 is SGHTA and CDR2 is FQGNSA. Amplification of TCR beta CDR3 regions was performed using RNA transcripts as template. First-round RT-PCR targeting the TCR CDR3 was performed with the HTBI primer set. Each CDR3 protein gets one entry after TCRdb re-called the multiplex PCR reads with MiXCR. Of 610,000 or so distinct CDR3 sequences listed, just over 45% are singletons. Diagnostic assessment was based on clinical symptoms, serum thyroxine and TRAb, thyroid ultrasound and orbital computed tomography. As concerns this clonotype: Its ends do not fully match the called genes, so a read error is possible.

The receptor was derived from a woman aged 18-35 years with Graves' hyperthyroidism. The chain combines TRBV7-2 with TRBJ2-5; possible D gene TRBD2, 6 bases. Sample: peripheral blood or thyroid tissue (not recorded which). CDR3 region: CASSRRDFTRYF. The CDR3 DNA is TGTGCCAGCAGCCGCCGGGACTTCACCCGGTACTTC.